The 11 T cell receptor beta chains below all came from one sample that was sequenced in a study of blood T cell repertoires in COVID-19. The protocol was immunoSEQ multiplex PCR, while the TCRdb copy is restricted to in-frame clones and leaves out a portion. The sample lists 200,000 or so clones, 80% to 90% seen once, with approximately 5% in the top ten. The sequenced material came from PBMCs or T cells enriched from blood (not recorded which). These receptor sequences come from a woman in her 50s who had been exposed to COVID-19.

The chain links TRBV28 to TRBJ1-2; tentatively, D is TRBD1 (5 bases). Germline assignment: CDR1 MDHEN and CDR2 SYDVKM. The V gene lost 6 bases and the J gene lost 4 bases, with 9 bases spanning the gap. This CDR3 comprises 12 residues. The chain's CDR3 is CASSPGFYGYTF. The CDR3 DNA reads TGTGCCAGCAGCCCAGGGTTCTATGGCTACACCTTC.

The CDR3 DNA reads as TGTGCCAGCAGCGTAGTACCGGGACAGGACCTCTACACCTTC. Protein: CASSVVPGQDLYTF. The chain has TRBV9 and TRBJ1-2; 8 positions agree with TRBD1. From germline, CDR1 is SGDLS and CDR2 YYNGEE. V trimming: 0 bases; J trimming: 10 bases; junction bases outside the gene matches: 8. The CDR3 consists of 14 residues.

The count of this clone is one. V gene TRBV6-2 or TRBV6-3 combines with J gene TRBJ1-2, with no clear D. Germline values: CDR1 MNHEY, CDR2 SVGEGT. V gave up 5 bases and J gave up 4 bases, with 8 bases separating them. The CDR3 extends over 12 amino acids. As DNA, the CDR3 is TGTGCCAGCAGTGTTTTCGGCTATGGCTACACCTTC. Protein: CASSVFGYGYTF.

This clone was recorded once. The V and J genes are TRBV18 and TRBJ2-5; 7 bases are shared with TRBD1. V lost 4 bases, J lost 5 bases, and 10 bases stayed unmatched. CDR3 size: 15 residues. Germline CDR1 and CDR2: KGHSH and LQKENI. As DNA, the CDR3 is TGTGCCAGCTCACAAAGGTCCGGACAGGAGGAGACCCAGTACTTC. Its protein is CASSQRSGQEETQYF.

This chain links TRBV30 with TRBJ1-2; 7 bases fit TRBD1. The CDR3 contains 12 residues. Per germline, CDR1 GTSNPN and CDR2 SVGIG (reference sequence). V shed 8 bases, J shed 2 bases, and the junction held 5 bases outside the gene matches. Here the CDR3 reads CARGTVNYGYTF. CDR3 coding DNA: TGTGCCCGCGGGACAGTGAACTATGGCTACACCTTC.

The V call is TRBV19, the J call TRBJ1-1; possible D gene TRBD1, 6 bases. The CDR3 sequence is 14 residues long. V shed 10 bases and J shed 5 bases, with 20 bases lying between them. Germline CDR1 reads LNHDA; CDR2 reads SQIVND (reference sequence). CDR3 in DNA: TGTGCCACCGATCCATCCAGGGGAAGGACTGAAGCTTTCTTT. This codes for CATDPSRGRTEAFF.

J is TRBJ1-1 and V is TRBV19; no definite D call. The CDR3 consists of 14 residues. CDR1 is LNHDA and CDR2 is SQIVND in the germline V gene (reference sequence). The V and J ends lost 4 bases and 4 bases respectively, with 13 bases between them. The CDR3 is CASSTEEVSTEAFF. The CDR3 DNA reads TGTGCCAGTAGTACTGAGGAGGTAAGCACTGAAGCTTTCTTT.

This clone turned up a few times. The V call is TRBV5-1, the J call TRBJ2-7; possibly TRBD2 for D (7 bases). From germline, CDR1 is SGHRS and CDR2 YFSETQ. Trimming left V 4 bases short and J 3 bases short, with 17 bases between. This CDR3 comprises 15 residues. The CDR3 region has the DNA TGCGCCAGCAGCACCCAAAGGGGGGGCTTCTACGAGCAGTACTTC. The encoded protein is CASSTQRGGFYEQYF.

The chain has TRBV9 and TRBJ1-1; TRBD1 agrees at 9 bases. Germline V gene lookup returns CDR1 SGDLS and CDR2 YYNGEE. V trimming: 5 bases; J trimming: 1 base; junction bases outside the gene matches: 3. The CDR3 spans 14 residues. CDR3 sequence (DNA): TGTGCCAGCAGTCAGGGACAGGGGAACACTGAAGCTTTCTTT. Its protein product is CASSQGQGNTEAFF.

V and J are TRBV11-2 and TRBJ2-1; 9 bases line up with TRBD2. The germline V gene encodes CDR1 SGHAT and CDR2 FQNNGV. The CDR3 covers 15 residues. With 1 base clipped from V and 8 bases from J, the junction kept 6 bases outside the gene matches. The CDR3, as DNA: TGTGCCAGCAGCTTAGGAGCGGGGGGCCGAGATGAGCAGTTCTTC. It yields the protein CASSLGAGGRDEQFF.

CDR3 residues: CASSPLRSGQPQHF. The CDR3, as DNA: TGTGCCAGCAGTCCCCTCCGTTCTGGCCAGCCCCAGCATTTT. The genes are TRBV28 and TRBJ1-5; D not resolved. The germline gives CDR1 MDHEN, CDR2 SYDVKM. The V end was cut by 5 bases, the J end by 7 bases, with 15 bases between. CDR3 size: 14 residues.